The T cell receptor (beta chain) described here comes from a study of graft-versus-host responses after intestinal transplantation. Regarding this clone: What it binds is not known.

CDR3 length: 15 amino acids. V shed 6 bases, J shed 2 bases, and the junction held 10 bases outside the gene matches. Per germline, CDR1 MDHEN and CDR2 SYDVKM. Sequenced by immunoSEQ multiplex PCR; TCRdb stores in-frame clones only, minus some. The data contain approximately 100,000 clones, roughly 88% of them seen just once; the ten biggest clones take up 0.11%. The sample consisted of unstimulated CD4+ T cells sorted from spleen or lymph node cells, taken before intestinal transplant. The chain combines TRBV28 with TRBJ2-7; 7 bases are shared with TRBD1. This clonotype was sampled from a human donor who received an intestinal transplant. This CDR3 reads CASRPNRGRTYEQYF. The DNA of the CDR3 is TGTGCCAGCAGGCCCAACAGGGGCCGTACCTACGAGCAGTACTTC.